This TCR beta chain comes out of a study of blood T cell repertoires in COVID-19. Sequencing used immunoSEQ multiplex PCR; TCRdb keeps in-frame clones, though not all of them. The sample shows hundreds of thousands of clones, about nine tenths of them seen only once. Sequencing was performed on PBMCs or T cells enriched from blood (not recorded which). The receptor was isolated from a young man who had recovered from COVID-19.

The DNA for the CDR3 is TGTGCCTGGAGTGTACTAGCGGGAGGGTACAATGAGCAGTTCTTC. Its translation is CAWSVLAGGYNEQFF. V usage is TRBV30 and J usage is TRBJ2-1; 13 nucleotides agree with TRBD2. Per the germline V gene, CDR1 is GTSNPN and CDR2 is SVGIG (reference sequence). After removal of 0 bases from V and 4 bases from J, the junction contained 0 bases not matched to a gene. This CDR3 is built from 15 residues.